The subject of this entry is one T cell receptor (beta chain). The data derive from a study of blood T cell repertoires in COVID-19. V shed 0 bases and J shed 13 bases, with 16 bases lying between them. The CDR3 extends over 14 amino acids. The V gene's germline CDR1 is MGHRA and CDR2 YSYEKL. The table came from immunoSEQ multiplex PCR; TCRdb's copy has only in-frame clones and leaves some out. The sample yields some 27,000 clones, around 90% seen once. The chain couples TRBV4-1 to TRBJ2-1; maybe TRBD2 (7 bases). Sequencing was carried out using peripheral blood. This clonotype was obtained from a human donor in a cohort sampled during active COVID-19. The CDR3 nucleotides read TGCGCCAGCAGCCAAGAACCCCGCGGGGGCCACCAGTTCTTC. Its protein is CASSQEPRGGHQFF.